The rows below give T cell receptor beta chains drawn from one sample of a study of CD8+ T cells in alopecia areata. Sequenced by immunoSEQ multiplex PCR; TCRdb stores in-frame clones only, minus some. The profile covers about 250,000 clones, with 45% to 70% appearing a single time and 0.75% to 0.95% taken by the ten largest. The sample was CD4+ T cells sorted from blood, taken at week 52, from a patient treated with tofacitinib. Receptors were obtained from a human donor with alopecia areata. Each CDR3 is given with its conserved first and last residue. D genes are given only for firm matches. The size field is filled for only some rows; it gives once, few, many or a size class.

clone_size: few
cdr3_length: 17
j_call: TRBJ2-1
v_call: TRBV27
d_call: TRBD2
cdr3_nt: TGTGCCAGCAGTCTGAGACTAGCCGGAAGCTCCTACAATGAGCAGTTCTTC
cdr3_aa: CASSLRLAGSSYNEQFF

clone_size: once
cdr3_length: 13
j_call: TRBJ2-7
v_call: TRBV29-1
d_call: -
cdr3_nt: TGCAGCGTAATCAAAATACAGGGAGCAGAGCAGTACTTC
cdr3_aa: CSVIKIQGAEQYF

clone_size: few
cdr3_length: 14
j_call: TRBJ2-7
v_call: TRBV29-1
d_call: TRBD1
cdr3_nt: TGCAGCGTCACCGGACAGGGGGGCTCCTACGAGCAGTACTTC
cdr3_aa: CSVTGQGGSYEQYF

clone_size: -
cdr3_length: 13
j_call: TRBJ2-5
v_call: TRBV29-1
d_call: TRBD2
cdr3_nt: TGCAGCGTTGGACTAGCGGGGGGAGAGACCCAGTACTTC
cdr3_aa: CSVGLAGGETQYF

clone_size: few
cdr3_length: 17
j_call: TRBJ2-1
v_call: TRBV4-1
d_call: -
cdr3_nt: TGCGCCAGCACCGAAACCCACGGCCTGTCGCCCTACAATGAGCAGTTCTTC
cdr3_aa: CASTETHGLSPYNEQFF

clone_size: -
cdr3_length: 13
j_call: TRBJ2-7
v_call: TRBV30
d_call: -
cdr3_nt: TGTGCCTGGAGTGTATGGACATCCTACGAGCAGTACTTC
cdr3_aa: CAWSVWTSYEQYF

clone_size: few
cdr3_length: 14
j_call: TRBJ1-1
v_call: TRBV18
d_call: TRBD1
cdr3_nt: TGTGCCAGCTCACCGGGACAGGGAATTACTGAAGCTTTCTTT
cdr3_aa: CASSPGQGITEAFF

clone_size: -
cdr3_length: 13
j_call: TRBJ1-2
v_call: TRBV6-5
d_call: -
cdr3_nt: TGTGCCAGCAGTTATGGGACCCGAGGGGGCTACACCTTC
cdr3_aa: CASSYGTRGGYTF

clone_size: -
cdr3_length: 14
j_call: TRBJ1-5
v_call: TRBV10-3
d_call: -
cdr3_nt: TGTGCCATCAGTGAGACATATAGCAATCAGCCCCAGCATTTT
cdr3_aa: CAISETYSNQPQHF

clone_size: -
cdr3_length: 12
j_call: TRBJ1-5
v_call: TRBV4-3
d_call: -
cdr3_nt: TGCGCCAGCAGCCAAGGGGGAGGGCCCCAGCATTTT
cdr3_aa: CASSQGGGPQHF

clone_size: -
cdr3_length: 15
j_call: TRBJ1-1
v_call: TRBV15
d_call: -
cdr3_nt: TGTGCCACCAGCAGAGAAAGGGGGGTGAACACTGAAGCTTTCTTT
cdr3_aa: CATSRERGVNTEAFF

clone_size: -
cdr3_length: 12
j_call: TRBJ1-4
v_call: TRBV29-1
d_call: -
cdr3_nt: TGCAGCGTTGAGTTCAGCAATGAAAAACTGTTTTTT
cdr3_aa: CSVEFSNEKLFF

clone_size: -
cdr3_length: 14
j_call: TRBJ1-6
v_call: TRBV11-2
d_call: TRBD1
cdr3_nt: TGTGCCAGCAGCTCGACAGGGGGCCAATCACCCCTCCACTTT
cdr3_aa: CASSSTGGQSPLHF

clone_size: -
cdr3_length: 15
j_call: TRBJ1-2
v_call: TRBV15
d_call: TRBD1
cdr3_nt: TGTGCCACCAGCCAAGGGACAGGGGGTAACTATGGCTACACCTTC
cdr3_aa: CATSQGTGGNYGYTF

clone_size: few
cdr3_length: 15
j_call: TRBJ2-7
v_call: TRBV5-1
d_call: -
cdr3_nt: TGCGCCAGCAGCTTGGTACAGGCTGGGCCTTACGAGCAGTACTTC
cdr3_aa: CASSLVQAGPYEQYF

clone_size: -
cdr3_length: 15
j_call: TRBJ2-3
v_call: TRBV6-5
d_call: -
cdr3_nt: TGTGCCAGCAGCGGGACTGCCCTTTGGACAGATACGCAGTATTTT
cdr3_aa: CASSGTALWTDTQYF

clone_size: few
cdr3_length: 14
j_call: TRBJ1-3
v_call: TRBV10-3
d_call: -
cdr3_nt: TGTGCCATCAGTGTCGGACGCTCTGGAAACACCATATATTTT
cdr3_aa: CAISVGRSGNTIYF

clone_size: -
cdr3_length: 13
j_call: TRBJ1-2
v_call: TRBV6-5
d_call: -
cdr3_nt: TGTGCCAGCAGTCTGACAGGCTGGGAGGGCTACACCTTC
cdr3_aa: CASSLTGWEGYTF

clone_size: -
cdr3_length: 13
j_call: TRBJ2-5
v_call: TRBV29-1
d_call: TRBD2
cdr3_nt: TGCAGCGTTGGTCCTAGCGGGAAAGAGACCCAGTACTTC
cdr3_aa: CSVGPSGKETQYF

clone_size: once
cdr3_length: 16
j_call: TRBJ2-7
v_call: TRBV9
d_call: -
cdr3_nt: TGTGCCAGCAGCGTAGATCCAGACTTGATTAAAAACGAGCAGTACTTC
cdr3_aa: CASSVDPDLIKNEQYF